The next 25 T cell receptor beta chains were all read from a single sample in a study of T-cell memory formation after mild COVID-19. TCRdb re-derived calls from the 5' RACE reads in MiXCR, one entry per CDR3 protein. This table holds about 360,000 distinct CDR3 sequences, around 14% found once. The material sequenced was PBMCs or a T cell subset sorted from them (not recorded which). These receptors came from a man aged 18-30 years who had mild COVID-19 (a few samples of this study predate the infection). Cell type and time point are not known.

The chain is built from TRBV20-1 and TRBJ2-3, with D tentatively TRBD2 (6 bases). This CDR3 has 13 residues. V lost 3 bases, J lost 3 bases, and 10 bases lay in between. The germline V gene encodes CDR1 DFQATT and CDR2 SNEGSKA (reference sequence). The CDR3 is CSARDYLTDTQYF. In DNA, the CDR3 is TGCAGTGCTAGGGACTACTTGACAGATACGCAGTATTTT.

This clonotype has just a few counts. CDR3 amino acids: CASSLLYGGGEETQYF. CDR3 DNA sequence: TGTGCCAGCAGCTTACTGTATGGCGGGGGAGAAGAGACCCAGTACTTC. The chain recombines TRBV7-2 with TRBJ2-5, with 7 bases identical to TRBD2. The junction had 9 bases not matched to a gene; V was cut back by 2 bases and J by 3 bases. The CDR3 totals 16 residues. Germline loops: CDR1 SGHTA, CDR2 FQGNSA. The full variable domain, with the rest looked up from reference TRBV7-2 and TRBJ2-5, is GAGVSQSPSNKVTEKGKDVELRCDPISGHTALYWYRQSLGQGLEFLIYFQGNSAPDKSGLPSDRFSAERTGGSVSTLTIQRTQQEDSAVYLCASSLLYGGGEETQYFGPGTRLLVL.

A few counts support this clonotype. The chain carries TRBV28 and TRBJ2-7, with D tentatively TRBD1 (7 bases). This CDR3 is built from 13 residues. Deletions cut 8 bases from V and 4 bases from J, with 15 bases between. Germline V gene sequence: CDR1 MDHEN, CDR2 SYDVKM. This chain's CDR3 is CASDLTGRYEQYV. In DNA, the CDR3 is TGTGCCAGCGATCTGACAGGGAGGTACGAGCAGTACGTC.

This chain uses TRBV5-1 with TRBJ2-1, with 14 bases fitting TRBD2. The V segment lost 4 bases and the J segment 9 bases; nucleotides outside the gene matches: 6. This CDR3 contains 15 residues. Germline V lookup: CDR1 SGHRS, CDR2 YFSETQ. CDR3 in DNA: TGCGCCAGCAGCCCGGGACTAGCGGGAGAGGGTGAGCAGTTCTTC. Translating gives CASSPGLAGEGEQFF.

This rearrangement joins TRBV29-1 to TRBJ1-5; D remains ambiguous. The germline V gene encodes CDR1 SQVTM and CDR2 ANQGSEA. V lost 5 bases and J 3 bases, leaving 14 bases between the germline ends. The CDR3 totals 14 residues. The chain's CDR3 is CSVPSGEINQPQHF. DNA of the CDR3: TGCAGCGTTCCAAGCGGGGAAATCAATCAGCCCCAGCATTTT.

This chain connects TRBV6-5 to TRBJ1-2; D is perhaps TRBD1 (6 bases). CDR3 size: 14 residues. V dropped 4 bases and J dropped 1 base, with 10 bases sitting between them. In germline, CDR1 is MNHEY, CDR2 SVGAGI. The CDR3 reads CASSSLRGNYGYTF. In DNA form, the CDR3 reads TGTGCCAGCAGTTCCCTCAGGGGTAACTATGGCTACACCTTC.

This clonotype was counted between two and nine times. The V and J genes are TRBV6-5 and TRBJ1-6, with TRBD1 matching over 7 bases. Trimming at V came to 6 bases and at J to 14 bases, leaving 4 bases not matched to a gene. Germline V gene lookup returns CDR1 MNHEY and CDR2 SVGAGI. The CDR3 is 11 residues long. This chain's CDR3 is CASSTGEALHF. In nucleotides, the CDR3 is TGTGCCAGCAGCACAGGGGAGGCCCTCCACTTT.

This clonotype was found a few times. The chain links TRBV5-1 to TRBJ2-2; D possibly corresponds to TRBD1 (6 bases). With 6 bases removed from V and 4 bases from J, the gap between germline ends came to 13 bases. Germline loops: CDR1 SGHRS, CDR2 YFSETQ. This CDR3 contains 14 residues. This CDR3 is CASTAQGATGELFF. Written as DNA, the CDR3 is TGCGCCAGCACCGCACAGGGCGCCACCGGGGAGCTGTTTTTT.

The chain combines TRBV5-1 with TRBJ2-2; 8 bases are a match to TRBD1. The CDR3 consists of 16 residues. V gave up 4 bases and J gave up 0 bases; unmatched junction bases: 5. Germline CDR1 and CDR2: SGHRS and YFSETQ. CDR3 sequence: CASSGKQGANTGELFF. In nucleotides, the CDR3 is TGCGCCAGCAGCGGCAAACAGGGGGCGAACACCGGGGAGCTGTTTTTT.

The chain combines TRBV5-6 with TRBJ1-1, with D possibly TRBD1 on 5 matching bases. Germline assignment: CDR1 SGHDT and CDR2 YYEEEE. CDR3 length: 12 amino acids. Trimming took 2 bases from V and 11 from J, leaving 13 bases between them. In nucleotides, the CDR3 is TGTGCCAGCAGCTTTGAGGGGAAAGGTGCTTTCTTT. Translating gives CASSFEGKGAFF.

The chain joins TRBV28 to TRBJ2-7, with a possible D match to TRBD1 (5 bases). Germline lookup yields CDR1 MDHEN and CDR2 SYDVKM. There are 13 residues in the CDR3. The germline V and J ends were trimmed by 4 bases and 3 bases, with 10 bases remaining between them. Written as DNA, the CDR3 is TGTGCCAGCAGTTCGACAGATTTCTACGAGCAGTACGTC. As protein: CASSSTDFYEQYV.

The genes are TRBV4-1 and TRBJ2-5, with 9 positions matching TRBD2. CDR1 and CDR2 (germline): MGHRA, YSYEKL. The junction had 6 bases not matched to a gene; V was cut back by 0 bases and J by 4 bases. The length of the CDR3 is 16 residues. The CDR3 protein is CASSQDGRGGRETQYF. CDR3 nucleotide sequence: TGCGCCAGCAGCCAAGACGGGCGGGGGGGCCGAGAGACCCAGTACTTC.

In this sample, this clonotype turned up many times. The rearrangement links TRBV20-1 to TRBJ2-2; no reliable D call. The CDR3 runs to 14 residues. Deletions cut 0 bases from V and 5 bases from J, with 10 bases between. Germline-derived CDR1 and CDR2 are DFQATT and SNEGSKA (reference sequence). As DNA, the CDR3 is TGCAGTGCTAGAGATCTGGAACCGACCGGGGAGCTGTTTTTT. It encodes CSARDLEPTGELFF.

This clonotype has at least ten counts. J is TRBJ1-6 and V is TRBV10-3; a possible D gene is TRBD1 (5 bases). V was trimmed by 9 bases and J by 2 bases, leaving 8 bases between them. The CDR3 contains 13 residues. The germline gives CDR1 ENHRY, CDR2 SYGVKD. The CDR3 loop is CAIQETYNSPLHF. Here the CDR3 DNA reads TGTGCCATACAGGAGACCTATAATTCACCCCTCCACTTT.

V gene TRBV10-3 combines with J gene TRBJ1-1, with D possibly TRBD1 on 5 matching bases. CDR1 and CDR2 from the germline V gene are ENHRY and SYGVKD. Trimming pared 10 bases from V and 0 bases from J, leaving 9 bases between. The CDR3 is made up of 12 amino acids. The CDR3 is CATGHLNTEAFF. The CDR3, as DNA: TGTGCCACTGGACATCTGAACACTGAAGCTTTCTTT.

This clonotype was seen repeatedly, ten times or more. The V gene is TRBV7-2, the J gene TRBJ2-3; possibly TRBD1 or TRBD2 for D (5 bases each). The V and J ends lost 4 bases and 1 base respectively, with 9 bases between them. This CDR3 is 14 amino acids long. Germline V gene data show CDR1 as SGHTA and CDR2 as FQGNSA. The CDR3 nucleotides read TGTGCCAGCAGCTCCACGGGGCGCACAGATACGCAGTATTTT. Its protein product is CASSSTGRTDTQYF. Supplemented by reference TRBV7-2 and TRBJ2-3, the full variable domain reads GAGVSQSPSNKVTEKGKDVELRCDPISGHTALYWYRQSLGQGLEFLIYFQGNSAPDKSGLPSDRFSAERTGGSVSTLTIQRTQQEDSAVYLCASSSTGRTDTQYFGPGTRLTVL.

The rearrangement joins TRBV4-1 to TRBJ2-1, with 8 bases matching TRBD2. The CDR3 length is 15 residues. Germline V gene sequence: CDR1 MGHRA, CDR2 YSYEKL. The V gene end was trimmed by 6 bases and the J gene end by 1 base; junction bases not matched to a gene: 5. This CDR3 is CASRASGGSYNEQFF. Here the CDR3 DNA reads TGCGCCAGCAGGGCAAGCGGGGGATCCTACAATGAGCAGTTCTTC.

The V call is TRBV27, the J call TRBJ1-6; no firm D call. Germline values: CDR1 MNHEY, CDR2 SMNVEV (reference sequence). The CDR3 is made up of 16 amino acids. V shed 5 bases and J shed 7 bases, with 18 bases lying between them. CDR3: CASSPSRSWSNSPLHF. CDR3 coding DNA: TGTGCCAGCAGTCCAAGCCGGTCCTGGTCCAATTCACCCCTCCACTTT.

This chain connects TRBV18 to TRBJ2-1; 9 positions match TRBD1. This CDR3 contains 15 residues. CDR1 is KGHSH and CDR2 is LQKENI in the germline V gene. V shed 2 bases and J 9 bases; nucleotides not matched to a gene: 8. The CDR3 loop is CASSPGTGRRSEQFF. The CDR3, as DNA: TGTGCCAGCTCACCAGGGACAGGGCGCAGGAGTGAGCAGTTCTTC.

This chain connects TRBV11-3 to TRBJ2-5; 7 positions match TRBD2. Germline V CDR1 and CDR2: SGHNT, YENEEA. The V and J ends lost 5 bases and 5 bases, in that order; junction bases with no gene match: 5. The CDR3 length is 13 residues. CDR3 coding DNA: TGTGCCAGCAGCCGCCGGGAGGAGGAGACCCAGTACTTC. Protein: CASSRREEETQYF. Drawing the rest from reference TRBV11-3 and TRBJ2-5, the complete variable domain is EAGVVQSPRYKIIEKKQPVAFWCNPISGHNTLYWYLQNLGQGPELLIRYENEEAVDDSQLPKDRFSAERLKGVDSTLKIQPAELGDSAVYLCASSRREEETQYFGPGTRLLVL.

This chain connects TRBV29-1 to TRBJ1-2; D is perhaps TRBD1 (6 bases). Germline loops: CDR1 SQVTM, CDR2 ANQGSEA. The V and J ends lost 7 bases and 4 bases respectively, with 16 bases between them. The CDR3 has 13 amino acids. Here the CDR3 DNA reads TGCAGCGCCGACCTCACAGGGACCTATGGCTACACCTTC. Translation gives CSADLTGTYGYTF. The full variable domain, rest sourced from reference TRBV29-1 and TRBJ1-2, is SAVISQKPSRDICQRGTSLTIQCQVDSQVTMMFWYRQQPGQSLTLIATANQGSEATYESGFVIDKFPISRPNLTFSTLTVSNMSPEDSSIYLCSADLTGTYGYTFGSGTRLTVV.

CDR3 sequence (DNA): TGCGCCAGCAGCCAAGATATCCCGTCGAGGCGGGGGAGCTATGGCTACACCTTC. As protein: CASSQDIPSRRGSYGYTF. The genes are TRBV4-1 and TRBJ1-2; D perhaps matches TRBD1 (5 bases). Trimming stripped 0 bases from V and 4 bases from J, with 21 bases between. The CDR3 totals 18 residues. The germline CDR1 and CDR2 sequences are MGHRA and YSYEKL.

This clonotype was detected a few times. The chain recombines TRBV18 with TRBJ1-1; D perhaps matches TRBD1 (6 bases). The CDR3 covers 15 residues. Germline CDR1 is KGHSH and CDR2 is LQKENI. The V gene lost 3 bases and the J gene lost 3 bases, with 14 bases spanning the gap. The CDR3 here is CASSPRTTGYTEAFF. The CDR3 bases are TGTGCCAGCTCACCGCGAACAACAGGGTACACTGAAGCTTTCTTT.

The chain is built from TRBV6-6 and TRBJ2-7; D remains ambiguous. The CDR3 extends over 16 amino acids. The V and J ends lost 6 bases and 2 bases respectively, with 20 bases between them. CDR1 and CDR2 (germline): MNHNY, SVGAGI (reference sequence). The DNA for the CDR3 is TGTGCCAGCAGCAGCTCGGCACACCGACTTGCCTACGAGCAGTACTTC. Its protein is CASSSSAHRLAYEQYF.

The chain couples TRBV6-2 or TRBV6-3 to TRBJ2-1, with TRBD2 matching 8 bases. After removal of 1 base from V and 8 bases from J, the junction contained 10 bases not matched to a gene. The CDR3 loop spans 16 amino acids. Germline V gene lookup returns CDR1 MNHEY and CDR2 SVGEGT. CDR3 sequence reads: CASSYYSGGTFHEQFF. The CDR3 DNA follows: TGTGCCAGCAGTTACTACAGCGGGGGAACCTTCCATGAGCAGTTCTTC.